These T cell receptor beta chains were read from a single sample in a study of blood T cell repertoires in COVID-19. Measured with immunoSEQ multiplex PCR; TCRdb has only the in-frame clones, and not every one. Here the sample spans some 190,000 clones, 80% being singletons. The sequencing input was PBMCs or T cells enriched from blood (not recorded which). The receptors were gathered from a man aged 55 to 70 who had been exposed to COVID-19. Both conserved end residues are part of each CDR3. A D gene is named only where the DNA matches it firmly. The size of a clone is reported for some rows only, either as once, few or many, or as a class for expanded clones.

CDR3 protein: CASSSQGYGYTF
CDR3 DNA: TGCGCCAGCAGTTCGCAGGGCTATGGCTACACCTTC
J gene: TRBJ1-2
clone size: once
D gene: -
CDR3 length: 12
V gene: TRBV5-1

CDR3 protein: CSGRSGNTEAFF
CDR3 DNA: TGCAGCGGCCGGAGCGGGAACACTGAAGCTTTCTTT
J gene: TRBJ1-1
clone size: few
D gene: -
CDR3 length: 12
V gene: TRBV29-1

CDR3 protein: CASSQGGPNTEAFF
CDR3 DNA: TGTGCCAGTAGCCAAGGAGGACCTAACACTGAAGCTTTCTTT
J gene: TRBJ1-1
clone size: -
D gene: -
CDR3 length: 14
V gene: TRBV19

CDR3 protein: CASSFSGRNEQFF
CDR3 DNA: TGTGCCAGCAGTTTTAGCGGGAGGAATGAGCAGTTCTTC
J gene: TRBJ2-1
clone size: many
D gene: TRBD2
CDR3 length: 13
V gene: TRBV2

CDR3 protein: CASTQRRRGEQFF
CDR3 DNA: TGTGCCAGCACTCAACGGAGGCGCGGTGAGCAGTTCTTC
J gene: TRBJ2-1
clone size: -
D gene: -
CDR3 length: 13
V gene: TRBV6-6

CDR3 protein: CASREAGGPDEQFF
CDR3 DNA: TGTGCCAGCAGGGAAGCGGGAGGGCCGGATGAGCAGTTCTTC
J gene: TRBJ2-1
clone size: -
D gene: TRBD2
CDR3 length: 14
V gene: TRBV6-1

CDR3 protein: CASSLGQLDTGELFF
CDR3 DNA: TGTGCCAGCAGCTTGGGGCAGCTGGACACCGGGGAGCTGTTTTTT
J gene: TRBJ2-2
clone size: -
D gene: -
CDR3 length: 15
V gene: TRBV13

CDR3 protein: CASTSGSYEQYF
CDR3 DNA: TGCGCCAGCACGTCAGGATCCTACGAGCAGTACTTC
J gene: TRBJ2-7
clone size: -
D gene: -
CDR3 length: 12
V gene: TRBV5-1

CDR3 protein: CASSPAPWGDNEQFF
CDR3 DNA: TGTGCCAGCAGCCCCGCCCCCTGGGGAGACAATGAGCAGTTCTTC
J gene: TRBJ2-1
clone size: -
D gene: -
CDR3 length: 15
V gene: TRBV5-5

CDR3 protein: CASSSAGTSGANVLTF
CDR3 DNA: TGTGCCAGCAGCTCCGCGGGGACCTCTGGGGCCAACGTCCTGACTTTC
J gene: TRBJ2-6
clone size: once
D gene: -
CDR3 length: 16
V gene: TRBV5-6

CDR3 protein: CASSLLGLAGGEQYF
CDR3 DNA: TGTGCCAGCAGTTTATTGGGACTAGCGGGTGGTGAGCAGTACTTC
J gene: TRBJ2-7
clone size: -
D gene: TRBD2
CDR3 length: 15
V gene: TRBV28

CDR3 protein: CASSLRGTALYTF
CDR3 DNA: TGCGCCAGCAGCTTGCGAGGGACAGCCCTTTACACCTTC
J gene: TRBJ1-2
clone size: -
D gene: TRBD1
CDR3 length: 13
V gene: TRBV5-1

CDR3 protein: CASSIRGRLAVDTGELFF
CDR3 DNA: TGTGCCAGTAGTATCAGGGGGCGGCTAGCGGTGGACACCGGGGAGCTGTTTTTT
J gene: TRBJ2-2
clone size: -
D gene: -
CDR3 length: 18
V gene: TRBV19

CDR3 protein: CASSSDSPSNYGYTF
CDR3 DNA: TGTGCCAGCAGCTCTGACAGCCCTTCTAACTATGGCTACACCTTC
J gene: TRBJ1-2
clone size: -
D gene: -
CDR3 length: 15
V gene: TRBV7-9

CDR3 protein: CATKLAGGSTDTQYF
CDR3 DNA: TGTGCCACCAAACTAGCGGGAGGTAGCACAGATACGCAGTATTTT
J gene: TRBJ2-3
clone size: -
D gene: TRBD2
CDR3 length: 15
V gene: TRBV19

CDR3 protein: CATSVAGGNEQYF
CDR3 DNA: TGTGCCACCAGTGTGGCGGGAGGCAACGAGCAGTACTTC
J gene: TRBJ2-7
clone size: -
D gene: TRBD2
CDR3 length: 13
V gene: TRBV24-1

CDR3 protein: CASSVTGSSYNEQFF
CDR3 DNA: TGTGCCAGCAGCGTAACAGGGAGCTCCTACAATGAGCAGTTCTTC
J gene: TRBJ2-1
clone size: -
D gene: -
CDR3 length: 15
V gene: TRBV9

CDR3 protein: CASSPGGVNRNTEAFF
CDR3 DNA: TGTGCCAGCAGCCCGGGCGGGGTTAATCGGAACACTGAAGCTTTCTTT
J gene: TRBJ1-1
clone size: -
D gene: -
CDR3 length: 16
V gene: TRBV5-4

CDR3 protein: CASSPQGRGGAGNTIYF
CDR3 DNA: TGTGCCAGCTCACCACAAGGCCGAGGGGGCGCTGGAAACACCATATATTTT
J gene: TRBJ1-3
clone size: -
D gene: TRBD1
CDR3 length: 17
V gene: TRBV18

CDR3 protein: CASKRDRSYNEQFF
CDR3 DNA: TGTGCCAGCAAACGGGACAGATCTTACAATGAGCAGTTCTTC
J gene: TRBJ2-1
clone size: -
D gene: TRBD1
CDR3 length: 14
V gene: TRBV2

CDR3 protein: CASSIAAITGELFF
CDR3 DNA: TGTGCCAGTAGTATCGCAGCGATCACCGGGGAGCTGTTTTTT
J gene: TRBJ2-2
clone size: -
D gene: -
CDR3 length: 14
V gene: TRBV19

CDR3 protein: CASRTGGINTEAFF
CDR3 DNA: TGTGCCAGCAGAACGGGCGGGATAAACACTGAAGCTTTCTTT
J gene: TRBJ1-1
clone size: -
D gene: -
CDR3 length: 14
V gene: TRBV28

CDR3 protein: CASSGTGVNEQFF
CDR3 DNA: TGTGCCAGCAGTGGGACAGGGGTGAATGAGCAGTTCTTC
J gene: TRBJ2-1
clone size: -
D gene: TRBD1
CDR3 length: 13
V gene: TRBV2

CDR3 protein: CASSPTGNTDTQYF
CDR3 DNA: TGTGCCAGCAGCCCGACAGGAAACACAGATACGCAGTATTTT
J gene: TRBJ2-3
clone size: -
D gene: -
CDR3 length: 14
V gene: TRBV14

CDR3 protein: CASSAQGHPFGKLFF
CDR3 DNA: TGTGCCAGCAGCGCTCAGGGACACCCTTTTGGGAAACTGTTTTTT
J gene: TRBJ1-4
clone size: -
D gene: -
CDR3 length: 15
V gene: TRBV28

CDR3 protein: CASSLGLAGVIYNEQFF
CDR3 DNA: TGCGCCAGCAGCCTGGGACTAGCGGGAGTTATCTACAATGAGCAGTTCTTC
J gene: TRBJ2-1
clone size: -
D gene: TRBD2
CDR3 length: 17
V gene: TRBV5-1

CDR3 protein: CASSPKLAGPNEQFF
CDR3 DNA: TGTGCCAGCTCACCGAAACTAGCGGGCCCCAATGAGCAGTTCTTC
J gene: TRBJ2-1
clone size: -
D gene: TRBD2
CDR3 length: 15
V gene: TRBV18

CDR3 protein: CASSEARDRGYGYTF
CDR3 DNA: TGTGCCAGCAGTGAAGCGCGCGACAGGGGGTATGGCTACACCTTC
J gene: TRBJ1-2
clone size: -
D gene: TRBD1
CDR3 length: 15
V gene: TRBV2

CDR3 protein: CASSMRRQKVGETQYF
CDR3 DNA: TGTGCCAGTAGTATGCGGCGACAGAAGGTAGGAGAGACCCAGTACTTC
J gene: TRBJ2-5
clone size: once
D gene: -
CDR3 length: 16
V gene: TRBV19

CDR3 protein: CASSLPGREGNEQFF
CDR3 DNA: TGTGCCAGCAGCTTACCAGGGCGGGAGGGGAATGAGCAGTTCTTC
J gene: TRBJ2-1
clone size: -
D gene: TRBD2
CDR3 length: 15
V gene: TRBV7-3

CDR3 protein: CASSRVASGANVLTF
CDR3 DNA: TGTGCCAGCAGTCGAGTCGCCTCTGGGGCCAACGTCCTGACTTTC
J gene: TRBJ2-6
clone size: -
D gene: -
CDR3 length: 15
V gene: TRBV28

CDR3 protein: CAGGGLAGADTQYF
CDR3 DNA: TGTGCCGGAGGAGGACTAGCGGGAGCGGATACGCAGTATTTT
J gene: TRBJ2-3
clone size: -
D gene: TRBD2
CDR3 length: 14
V gene: TRBV7-9

CDR3 protein: CASSIPSGRVNEQFF
CDR3 DNA: TGTGCCAGTAGTATTCCTAGCGGGAGGGTTAATGAGCAGTTCTTC
J gene: TRBJ2-1
clone size: -
D gene: TRBD2
CDR3 length: 15
V gene: TRBV19

CDR3 protein: CAIYSSGTNNEQFF
CDR3 DNA: TGTGCCATCTACTCTAGCGGGACCAACAATGAGCAGTTCTTC
J gene: TRBJ2-1
clone size: -
D gene: TRBD2
CDR3 length: 14
V gene: TRBV10-3

CDR3 protein: CASRGGTSGPRGRELFF
CDR3 DNA: TGTGCCAGCAGGGGTGGGACTAGCGGGCCCCGAGGCCGGGAGCTGTTTTTT
J gene: TRBJ2-2
clone size: many
D gene: TRBD2
CDR3 length: 17
V gene: TRBV11-2

CDR3 protein: CASRQGRNNEQFF
CDR3 DNA: TGTGCCAGTCGACAGGGAAGAAACAATGAGCAGTTCTTC
J gene: TRBJ2-1
clone size: -
D gene: TRBD1
CDR3 length: 13
V gene: TRBV19

CDR3 protein: CASSSSGSMAETQYF
CDR3 DNA: TGTGCCAGCAGTAGTAGCGGGAGTATGGCAGAGACCCAGTACTTC
J gene: TRBJ2-5
clone size: -
D gene: TRBD2
CDR3 length: 15
V gene: TRBV7-3

CDR3 protein: CASSYSENYGYTF
CDR3 DNA: TGTGCCAGCAGTTACTCCGAGAACTATGGCTACACCTTC
J gene: TRBJ1-2
clone size: -
D gene: -
CDR3 length: 13
V gene: TRBV6-2/TRBV6-3

CDR3 protein: CASSSQGSNRNEQFF
CDR3 DNA: TGTGCCAGCAGTTCCCAGGGCTCCAATCGCAATGAGCAGTTCTTC
J gene: TRBJ2-1
clone size: -
D gene: -
CDR3 length: 15
V gene: TRBV27

CDR3 protein: CAWSPPGRARYF
CDR3 DNA: TGTGCCTGGAGTCCCCCAGGGAGGGCGCGGTACTTC
J gene: TRBJ2-7
clone size: few
D gene: TRBD2
CDR3 length: 12
V gene: TRBV30

CDR3 protein: CAQRVFFAGRASSYEQYF
CDR3 DNA: TGTGCCCAGCGGGTCTTTTTCGCCGGGAGGGCCAGCTCCTACGAGCAGTACTTC
J gene: TRBJ2-7
clone size: -
D gene: -
CDR3 length: 18
V gene: TRBV21-1

CDR3 protein: CASSNRGYEQYF
CDR3 DNA: TGTGCCAGTAGTAATAGGGGCTACGAGCAGTACTTC
J gene: TRBJ2-7
clone size: -
D gene: -
CDR3 length: 12
V gene: TRBV19

CDR3 protein: CAIRATGANQPQHF
CDR3 DNA: TGTGCCATCAGGGCGACAGGGGCAAATCAGCCCCAGCATTTT
J gene: TRBJ1-5
clone size: -
D gene: TRBD1
CDR3 length: 14
V gene: TRBV10-3

CDR3 protein: CASSQDPGGPSEQYF
CDR3 DNA: TGCGCCAGCAGCCAAGATCCGGGAGGGCCTAGCGAGCAGTACTTC
J gene: TRBJ2-7
clone size: -
D gene: TRBD2
CDR3 length: 15
V gene: TRBV4-1

CDR3 protein: CASSATSGRTAKTQYF
CDR3 DNA: TGTGCCAGCAGCGCGACTAGCGGGAGGACGGCAAAGACCCAGTACTTC
J gene: TRBJ2-5
clone size: -
D gene: TRBD2
CDR3 length: 16
V gene: TRBV2

CDR3 protein: CASSRSPGQGVGNTIYF
CDR3 DNA: TGTGCCAGCAGTCGATCACCGGGACAGGGAGTTGGAAACACCATATATTTT
J gene: TRBJ1-3
clone size: few
D gene: TRBD1
CDR3 length: 17
V gene: TRBV7-3

CDR3 protein: CAWTRRRGGSYEQYF
CDR3 DNA: TGTGCCTGGACTCGACGCCGGGGGGGATCCTACGAGCAGTACTTC
J gene: TRBJ2-7
clone size: -
D gene: TRBD2
CDR3 length: 15
V gene: TRBV30

CDR3 protein: CASTPRDTGSYEQYF
CDR3 DNA: TGTGCCAGCACCCCCCGGGACACTGGATCCTACGAGCAGTACTTC
J gene: TRBJ2-7
clone size: -
D gene: -
CDR3 length: 15
V gene: TRBV6-5

CDR3 protein: CAWKVGAVGYTF
CDR3 DNA: TGTGCCTGGAAAGTAGGGGCGGTCGGCTACACCTTC
J gene: TRBJ1-2
clone size: -
D gene: -
CDR3 length: 12
V gene: TRBV30

CDR3 protein: CAISSDSLEQYF
CDR3 DNA: TGTGCCATCAGCTCTGACAGTCTCGAGCAGTACTTC
J gene: TRBJ2-7
clone size: -
D gene: -
CDR3 length: 12
V gene: TRBV10-3

CDR3 protein: CASSLLSGGGYGYTF
CDR3 DNA: TGTGCCAGCAGCTTACTCTCAGGGGGCGGCTATGGCTACACCTTC
J gene: TRBJ1-2
clone size: -
D gene: TRBD1
CDR3 length: 15
V gene: TRBV7-6

CDR3 protein: CSVGSGPRADTQYF
CDR3 DNA: TGCAGCGTTGGAAGCGGCCCTAGGGCAGATACGCAGTATTTT
J gene: TRBJ2-3
clone size: -
D gene: -
CDR3 length: 14
V gene: TRBV29-1

CDR3 protein: CAISVVAKLTYEQYF
CDR3 DNA: TGTGCCATCAGTGTAGTAGCGAAGCTCACCTACGAGCAGTACTTC
J gene: TRBJ2-7
clone size: -
D gene: -
CDR3 length: 15
V gene: TRBV10-3

CDR3 protein: CASSVTGISGNTIYF
CDR3 DNA: TGTGCCAGCAGCGTTACAGGGATCTCTGGAAACACCATATATTTT
J gene: TRBJ1-3
clone size: -
D gene: -
CDR3 length: 15
V gene: TRBV9

CDR3 protein: CASSQEEQRNTEAFF
CDR3 DNA: TGCGCCAGCAGCCAAGAGGAGCAGAGGAACACTGAAGCTTTCTTT
J gene: TRBJ1-1
clone size: few
D gene: -
CDR3 length: 15
V gene: TRBV4-1